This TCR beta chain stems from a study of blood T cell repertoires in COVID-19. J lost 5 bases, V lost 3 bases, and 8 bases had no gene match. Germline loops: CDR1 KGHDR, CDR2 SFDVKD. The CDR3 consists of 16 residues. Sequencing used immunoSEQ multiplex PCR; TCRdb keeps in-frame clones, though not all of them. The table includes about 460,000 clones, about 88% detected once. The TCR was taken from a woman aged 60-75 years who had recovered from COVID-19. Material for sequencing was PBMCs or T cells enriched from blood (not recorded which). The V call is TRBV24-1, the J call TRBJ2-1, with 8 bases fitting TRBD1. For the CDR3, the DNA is TGTGCCACCAGTGATGAAAACAGGGGGTCCCACAATGAGCAGTTCTTC. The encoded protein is CATSDENRGSHNEQFF.